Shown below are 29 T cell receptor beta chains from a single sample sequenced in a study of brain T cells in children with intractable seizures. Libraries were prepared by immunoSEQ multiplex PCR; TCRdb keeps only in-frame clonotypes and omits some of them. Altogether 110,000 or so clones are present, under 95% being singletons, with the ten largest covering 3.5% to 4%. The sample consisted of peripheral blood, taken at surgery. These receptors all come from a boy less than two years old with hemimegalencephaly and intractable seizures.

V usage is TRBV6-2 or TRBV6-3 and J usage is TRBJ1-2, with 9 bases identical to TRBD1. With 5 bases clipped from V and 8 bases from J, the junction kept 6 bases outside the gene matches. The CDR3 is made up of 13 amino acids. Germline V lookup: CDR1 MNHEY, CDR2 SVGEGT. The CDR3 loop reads CASSGQGFDGYTF. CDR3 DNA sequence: TGTGCCAGCAGTGGACAGGGGTTCGACGGCTACACCTTC.

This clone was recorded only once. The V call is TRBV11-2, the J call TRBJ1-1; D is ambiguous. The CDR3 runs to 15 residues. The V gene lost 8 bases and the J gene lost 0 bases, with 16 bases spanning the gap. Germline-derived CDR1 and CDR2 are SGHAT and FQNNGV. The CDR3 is CASRWSGSMNTEAFF. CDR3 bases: TGTGCCAGCCGCTGGTCAGGCTCCATGAACACTGAAGCTTTCTTT.

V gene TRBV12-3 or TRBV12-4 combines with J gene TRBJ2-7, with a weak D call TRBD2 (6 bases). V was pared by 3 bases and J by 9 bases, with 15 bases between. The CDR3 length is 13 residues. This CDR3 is CASSLGEDGVQYF. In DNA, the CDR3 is TGTGCCAGCAGTTTGGGGGAGGATGGGGTGCAGTACTTC.

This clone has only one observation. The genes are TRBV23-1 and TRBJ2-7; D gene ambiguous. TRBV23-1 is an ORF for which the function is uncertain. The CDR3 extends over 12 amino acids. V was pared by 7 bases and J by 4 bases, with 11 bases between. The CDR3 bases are TGCGCCAGCAACAAACATTCATACGAGCAGTACTTC. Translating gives CASNKHSYEQYF.

The CDR3 DNA reads TGCGCCAGCAGCCCCAATCCGGGGGCATACTACAATGAGCAGTTCTTC. Translating gives CASSPNPGAYYNEQFF. The chain recombines TRBV4-3 with TRBJ2-1; D is possibly TRBD1 or TRBD2 (6 bases each). Trimming left V 4 bases short and J 3 bases short, with 16 bases between. The CDR3 is made up of 16 amino acids. Germline CDR1 reads LGHNA; CDR2 reads YSLEER.

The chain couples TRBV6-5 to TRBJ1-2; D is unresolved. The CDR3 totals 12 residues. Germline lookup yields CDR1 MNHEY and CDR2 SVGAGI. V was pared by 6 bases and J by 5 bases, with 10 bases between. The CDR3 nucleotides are TGTGCCAGCAGAAAAGGGCAGTATGGCTACACCTTC. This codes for CASRKGQYGYTF.

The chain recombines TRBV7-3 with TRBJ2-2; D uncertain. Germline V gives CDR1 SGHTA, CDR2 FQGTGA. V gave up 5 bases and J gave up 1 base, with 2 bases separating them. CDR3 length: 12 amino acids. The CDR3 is CASSRNTGELFF. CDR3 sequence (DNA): TGTGCCAGCAGCCGGAACACCGGGGAGCTGTTTTTT.

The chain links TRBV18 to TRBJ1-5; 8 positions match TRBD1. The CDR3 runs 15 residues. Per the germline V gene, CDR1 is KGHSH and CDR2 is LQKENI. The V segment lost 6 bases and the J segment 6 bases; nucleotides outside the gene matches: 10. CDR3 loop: CASSTTGASGQPQHF. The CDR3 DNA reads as TGTGCCAGCTCTACGACAGGGGCCTCGGGTCAGCCCCAGCATTTT.

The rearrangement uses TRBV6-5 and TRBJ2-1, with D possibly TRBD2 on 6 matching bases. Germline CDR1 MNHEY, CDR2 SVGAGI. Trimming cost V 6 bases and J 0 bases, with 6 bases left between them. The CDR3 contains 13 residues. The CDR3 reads CASSGSSYNEQFF. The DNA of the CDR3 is TGTGCCAGCAGCGGGAGCTCCTACAATGAGCAGTTCTTC.

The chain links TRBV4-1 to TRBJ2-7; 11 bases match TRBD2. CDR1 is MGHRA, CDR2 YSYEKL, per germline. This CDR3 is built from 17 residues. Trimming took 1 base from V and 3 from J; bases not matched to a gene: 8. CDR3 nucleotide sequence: TGCGCCAGCAGCCAAGTTGGTAGCGGGAGGGGGGTCTACGAGCAGTACTTC. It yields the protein CASSQVGSGRGVYEQYF.

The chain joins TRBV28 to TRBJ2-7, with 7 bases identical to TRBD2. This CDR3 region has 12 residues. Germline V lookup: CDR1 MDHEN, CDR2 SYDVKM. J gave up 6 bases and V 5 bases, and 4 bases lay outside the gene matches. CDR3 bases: TGTGCCAGCAGTAAAGTAGCGGGCGAGCAGTACTTC. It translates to CASSKVAGEQYF.

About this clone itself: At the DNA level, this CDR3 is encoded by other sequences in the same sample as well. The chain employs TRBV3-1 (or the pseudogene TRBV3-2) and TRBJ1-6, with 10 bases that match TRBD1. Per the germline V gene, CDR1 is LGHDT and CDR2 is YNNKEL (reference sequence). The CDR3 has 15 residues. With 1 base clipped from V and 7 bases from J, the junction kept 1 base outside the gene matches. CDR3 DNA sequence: TGTGCCAGCAGCCAAGGGACAGGGGGAAATTCACCCCTCCACTTT. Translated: CASSQGTGGNSPLHF.

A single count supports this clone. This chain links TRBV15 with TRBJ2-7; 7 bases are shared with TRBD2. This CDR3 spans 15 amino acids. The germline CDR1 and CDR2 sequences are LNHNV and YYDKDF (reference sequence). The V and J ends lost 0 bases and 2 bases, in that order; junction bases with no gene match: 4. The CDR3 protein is CATSRDPAGTYEQYF. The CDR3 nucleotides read TGTGCCACCAGCAGAGATCCAGCGGGAACCTACGAGCAGTACTTC. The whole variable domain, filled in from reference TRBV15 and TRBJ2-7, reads DAMVIQNPRYQVTQFGKPVTLSCSQTLNHNVMYWYQQKSSQAPKLLFHYYDKDFNNEADTPDNFQSRRPNTSFCFLDIRSPGLGDTAMYLCATSRDPAGTYEQYFGPGTRLTVT.

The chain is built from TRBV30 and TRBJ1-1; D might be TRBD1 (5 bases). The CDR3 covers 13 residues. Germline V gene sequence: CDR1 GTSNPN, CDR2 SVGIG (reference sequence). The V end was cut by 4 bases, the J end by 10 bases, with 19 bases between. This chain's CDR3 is CAWTLRDAQGAFF. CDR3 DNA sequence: TGTGCCTGGACCCTGAGGGACGCTCAGGGAGCTTTCTTT.

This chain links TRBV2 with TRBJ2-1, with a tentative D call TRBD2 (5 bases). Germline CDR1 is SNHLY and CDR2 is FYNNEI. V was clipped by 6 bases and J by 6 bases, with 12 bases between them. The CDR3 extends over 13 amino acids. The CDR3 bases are TGTGCCAGCAGCGAGATCCTAGCCAATGAGCAGTTCTTC. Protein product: CASSEILANEQFF.

This CDR3 is CASSIVPTRTHIFF. The CDR3 nucleotides read TGTGCCAGTAGTATAGTCCCGACTAGAACCCACATATTCTTC. The chain employs TRBV19 and TRBJ2-1, with D tentatively TRBD2 (6 bases). Trimming stripped 1 base from V and 16 bases from J, with 20 bases between. The CDR3 is 14 residues long. CDR1 is LNHDA and CDR2 is SQIVND in the germline V gene (reference sequence).

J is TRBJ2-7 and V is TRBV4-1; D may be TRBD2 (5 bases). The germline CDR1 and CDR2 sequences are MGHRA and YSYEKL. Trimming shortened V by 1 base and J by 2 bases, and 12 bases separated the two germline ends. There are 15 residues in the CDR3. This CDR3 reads CASSQVERHTYEQYF. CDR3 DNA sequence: TGCGCCAGCAGCCAAGTTGAGCGGCACACCTACGAGCAGTACTTC.

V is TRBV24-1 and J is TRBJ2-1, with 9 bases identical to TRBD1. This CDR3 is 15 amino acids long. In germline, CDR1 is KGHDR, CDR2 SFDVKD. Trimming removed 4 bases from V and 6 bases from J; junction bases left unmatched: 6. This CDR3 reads CATSDPGQGGNEQFF. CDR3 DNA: TGTGCCACCAGTGACCCGGGACAGGGTGGCAATGAGCAGTTCTTC.

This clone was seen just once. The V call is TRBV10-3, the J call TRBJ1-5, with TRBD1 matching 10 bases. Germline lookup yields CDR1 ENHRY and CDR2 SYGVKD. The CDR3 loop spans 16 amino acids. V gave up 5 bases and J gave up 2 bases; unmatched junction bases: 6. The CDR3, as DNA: TGTGCCATCAGTCCGGGGACAGGGGTTGGCAATCAGCCCCAGCATTTT. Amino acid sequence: CAISPGTGVGNQPQHF.

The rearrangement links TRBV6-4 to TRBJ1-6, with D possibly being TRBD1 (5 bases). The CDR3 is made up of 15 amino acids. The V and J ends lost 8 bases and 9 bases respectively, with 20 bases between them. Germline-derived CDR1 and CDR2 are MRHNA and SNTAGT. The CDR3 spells CASPGRGLSSSPLHF. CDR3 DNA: TGTGCCAGCCCCGGAAGGGGCTTAAGTAGTTCACCCCTCCACTTT.

Written as DNA, the CDR3 is TGTGCCAGCAGTTTTCCGGGGCCAGGGGGCGCTTCGAGCTACACCTTC. It codes for CASSFPGPGGASSYTF. The chain uses TRBV28 and TRBJ1-2; 8 nucleotides agree with TRBD1. V was pared by 3 bases and J by 9 bases, with 15 bases of the junction left unmatched. This CDR3 has 16 amino acids. Germline V lookup: CDR1 MDHEN, CDR2 SYDVKM.

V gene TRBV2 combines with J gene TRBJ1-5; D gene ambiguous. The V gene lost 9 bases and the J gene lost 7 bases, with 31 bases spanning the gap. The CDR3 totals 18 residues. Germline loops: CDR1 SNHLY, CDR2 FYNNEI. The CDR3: CASCRGGFEDQVSQPQHF. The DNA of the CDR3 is TGTGCCAGTTGTCGAGGCGGGTTCGAGGATCAGGTATCCCAGCCCCAGCATTTT.

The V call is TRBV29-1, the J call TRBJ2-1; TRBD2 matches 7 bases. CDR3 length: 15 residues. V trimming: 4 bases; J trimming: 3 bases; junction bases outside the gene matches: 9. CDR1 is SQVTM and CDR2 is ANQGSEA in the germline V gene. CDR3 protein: CSVAGLAENYNEQFF. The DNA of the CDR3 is TGCAGCGTTGCGGGCCTAGCGGAAAACTACAATGAGCAGTTCTTC.

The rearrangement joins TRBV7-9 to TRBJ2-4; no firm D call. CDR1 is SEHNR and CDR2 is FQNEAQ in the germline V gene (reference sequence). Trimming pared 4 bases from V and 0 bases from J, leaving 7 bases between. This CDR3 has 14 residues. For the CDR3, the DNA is TGTGCCAGCAGCTCCCGAATAGCCAAAAACATTCAGTACTTC. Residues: CASSSRIAKNIQYF.

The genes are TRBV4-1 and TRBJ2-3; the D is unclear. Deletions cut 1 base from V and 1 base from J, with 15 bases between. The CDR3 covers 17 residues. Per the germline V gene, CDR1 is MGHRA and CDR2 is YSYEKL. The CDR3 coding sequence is TGCGCCAGCAGCCAAGTGGGTCGCCGACGGGGCACAGATACGCAGTATTTT. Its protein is CASSQVGRRRGTDTQYF.

The CDR3 loop is CASSPLGVGDYNEQFF. The DNA of the CDR3 is TGTGCCAGCAGCCCCCTGGGAGTGGGGGACTACAATGAGCAGTTCTTC. This chain links TRBV7-2 with TRBJ2-1, with D perhaps given as TRBD1 or TRBD2 (5 bases each). Germline V gene lookup returns CDR1 SGHTA and CDR2 FQGNSA. With 5 bases removed from V and 3 bases from J, the gap between germline ends came to 17 bases. The CDR3 sequence is 16 residues long.

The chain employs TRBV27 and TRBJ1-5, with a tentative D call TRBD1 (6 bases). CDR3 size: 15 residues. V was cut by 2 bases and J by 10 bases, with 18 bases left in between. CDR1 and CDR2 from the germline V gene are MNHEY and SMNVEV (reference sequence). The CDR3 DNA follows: TGTGCCAGCAGTTTAGGAGGGACATCCCCCCTACCCCAGCATTTT. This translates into CASSLGGTSPLPQHF.

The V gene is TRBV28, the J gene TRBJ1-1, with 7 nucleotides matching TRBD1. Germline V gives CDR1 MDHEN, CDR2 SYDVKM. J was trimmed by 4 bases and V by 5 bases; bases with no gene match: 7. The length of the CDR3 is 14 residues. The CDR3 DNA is TGTGCCAGCAGTGTCACAGGGGCCTCCACTGAAGCTTTCTTT. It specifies CASSVTGASTEAFF.

In DNA form, the CDR3 reads TGTGCCAGCAGCCTGCTCCGGGACAGGGACCATCAGCCCCAGCATTTT. This codes for CASSLLRDRDHQPQHF. The V call is TRBV5-8, the J call TRBJ1-5; TRBD1 matches 9 bases. CDR3 length: 16 amino acids. The trim removed 4 bases at V and 5 bases at J, leaving 10 bases unmatched. Germline-derived CDR1 and CDR2 are SGHTS and YDEGEE.